What follows are 32 T cell receptor beta chains derived from one specimen sequenced in a study of shared clonotypes between healthy human individuals. The data were produced by immunoSEQ multiplex PCR, yet TCRdb's version contains in-frame clones alone and is incomplete. The table has about 2.4 million clones, approximately 90% seen once. Sequences were obtained from naive CD4+ T cells sorted from blood. Regarding subset: CD45RA+ positively selected. These receptor sequences come from a man younger than 35 in good health.

The chain recombines TRBV30 with TRBJ2-5, with D possibly matching TRBD1 (6 bases). CDR3 size: 12 residues. CDR1 and CDR2 (germline): GTSNPN, SVGIG (reference sequence). Trimming cost V 8 bases and J 3 bases, with 13 bases left between them. For the CDR3, the DNA is TGTGCCGAGGGGCAGGGGAAAGAGACCCAGTACTTC. Amino acid sequence: CAEGQGKETQYF.

The chain is built from TRBV25-1 and TRBJ1-1; D ambiguous. Germline values: CDR1 MGHDK, CDR2 SYGVNS. The V gene lost 5 bases and the J gene lost 2 bases, with 12 bases spanning the gap. The CDR3 consists of 14 residues. The CDR3 sequence is CASSRTAKNTEAFF. The CDR3 region has the DNA TGTGCCAGCAGTAGGACGGCTAAAAACACTGAAGCTTTCTTT.

This chain joins TRBV27 and TRBJ1-4; a weak D match, TRBD1 (6 bases). This CDR3 comprises 14 residues. Trimming stripped 6 bases from V and 7 bases from J, with 15 bases between. The germline gives CDR1 MNHEY, CDR2 SMNVEV (reference sequence). CDR3 in amino acids: CASRLRGLGEKLFF. DNA for the CDR3: TGTGCCAGCAGACTACGGGGGCTCGGTGAAAAACTGTTTTTT.

The chain links TRBV6-1 to TRBJ1-5; no clear D gene. This CDR3 is 15 amino acids long. CDR1 is MNHNS and CDR2 is SASEGT in the germline V gene. Trimming pared 6 bases from V and 0 bases from J, leaving 12 bases between. CDR3 residues: CASREKHISNQPQHF. CDR3 DNA: TGTGCCAGCAGAGAAAAACACATTAGCAATCAGCCCCAGCATTTT.

This chain links TRBV7-9 with TRBJ1-2; D unclear. Trimming pared 10 bases from V and 3 bases from J, leaving 9 bases between. Germline V lookup: CDR1 SEHNR, CDR2 FQNEAQ (reference sequence). The CDR3 contains 11 residues. CDR3 DNA: TGTGCCACGACTGCTGACTATGGCTACACCTTC. Its protein is CATTADYGYTF.

The chain carries TRBV7-8 and TRBJ2-2; 9 bases match TRBD2. The length of the CDR3 is 16 residues. Germline CDR1 SGHVS, CDR2 FQNEAQ. Germline trimming cut 2 bases from V and 4 bases from J; bases unmatched to any gene: 5. The CDR3 spells CASSLQPSGVTGELFF. The CDR3 DNA sequence: TGTGCCAGCAGCTTACAGCCTAGCGGGGTCACCGGGGAGCTGTTTTTT.

This sequence joins TRBV5-1 and TRBJ1-5; 9 positions match TRBD1. The CDR3 has 14 amino acids. V gave up 0 bases and J gave up 7 bases; unmatched junction bases: 2. CDR1 and CDR2 from the germline V gene are SGHRS and YFSETQ. The CDR3 DNA follows: TGCGCCAGCAGCTTGGACACAGGGGGCCAGCCCCAGCATTTT. This encodes CASSLDTGGQPQHF.

The chain employs TRBV28 and TRBJ1-3, with D perhaps matching TRBD1 (6 bases). V was trimmed by 6 bases and J by 2 bases, leaving 26 bases between them. This CDR3 region has 19 residues. Germline CDR1 MDHEN, CDR2 SYDVKM. CDR3 DNA: TGTGCCAGCAGCCCCGCCGGACAGAACTTCTGGTCCGCTGGAAACACCATATATTTT. Protein sequence: CASSPAGQNFWSAGNTIYF.

V is TRBV19 and J is TRBJ2-2, with D perhaps matching TRBD1 (5 bases). The CDR3 covers 13 residues. Trimming cost V 10 bases and J 0 bases, with 9 bases left between them. Germline CDR1 reads LNHDA; CDR2 reads SQIVND (reference sequence). The CDR3 coding sequence is TGTGCCACAAGGGGTCCGAACACCGGGGAGCTGTTTTTT. This gives the protein CATRGPNTGELFF.

A note on this clone: Other DNA sequences in the same sample also yield this CDR3. The genes are TRBV18 and TRBJ2-2; D possibly corresponds to TRBD1 (6 bases). V lost 6 bases and J 1 base, leaving 9 bases between the germline ends. Germline V gives CDR1 KGHSH, CDR2 LQKENI. The CDR3 runs 14 residues. The CDR3, as DNA: TGTGCCAGCTCTCTACAGGGGAACACCGGGGAGCTGTTTTTT. This translates into CASSLQGNTGELFF.

CDR3 residues: CAISEEEGLGGYEQFF. The CDR3 DNA sequence: TGTGCCATCAGTGAGGAAGAAGGACTAGGCGGCTATGAGCAGTTCTTC. The gene calls are TRBV10-3 and TRBJ2-1, with 7 positions matching TRBD2. There are 16 residues in the CDR3. Germline assignment: CDR1 ENHRY and CDR2 SYGVKD. The trim removed 2 bases at V and 8 bases at J, leaving 12 bases unmatched.

This clone has a handful of counts. The chain is built from TRBV5-4 and TRBJ2-2; D is possibly TRBD1 (6 bases). Germline lookup yields CDR1 SGHNT and CDR2 YYREEE (reference sequence). V lost 4 bases to trimming and J lost 2 bases, with 15 bases between them. The CDR3 covers 16 residues. The CDR3 sequence is CASSTGQLSNTGELFF. In DNA, the CDR3 is TGTGCCAGCAGCACTGGACAGCTCTCAAACACCGGGGAGCTGTTTTTT.

In its sample, this clone was seen once. The chain employs TRBV6-5 and TRBJ2-5; maybe TRBD2 (7 bases). This CDR3 contains 15 residues. Germline V lookup: CDR1 MNHEY, CDR2 SVGAGI. Trimming removed 0 bases at V and 2 bases at J, with 10 bases between. CDR3 sequence reads: CASSYSQGGQETQYF. The CDR3 region has the DNA TGTGCCAGCAGTTACTCACAGGGAGGGCAAGAGACCCAGTACTTC.

The gene calls are TRBV5-4 and TRBJ1-2; a possible D gene is TRBD1 (5 bases). Germline V CDR1 and CDR2: SGHNT, YYREEE (reference sequence). V dropped 3 bases and J dropped 8 bases, with 20 bases sitting between them. The CDR3 spans 15 residues. The CDR3 spells CASSSYRDSFGGYTF. CDR3 nucleotides: TGTGCCAGCAGCTCCTACCGGGACTCTTTCGGGGGCTACACCTTC.

The chain carries TRBV6-5 and TRBJ2-7; D might be TRBD2 (5 bases). Germline V gene data show CDR1 as MNHEY and CDR2 as SVGAGI. The CDR3 sequence is 14 residues long. V was trimmed by 6 bases and J by 7 bases, leaving 19 bases between them. CDR3 residues: CASSSGSVPGEQYF. The CDR3, as DNA: TGTGCCAGCAGCTCCGGGTCCGTACCGGGGGAGCAGTACTTC.

The rearrangement uses TRBV7-8 and TRBJ2-5; 15 nucleotides align to TRBD2. This CDR3 contains 18 residues. Losses at the gene ends were 4 bases for V and 5 bases for J; bases not matched to a gene: 11. The germline V gene has CDR1 SGHVS and CDR2 FQNEAQ. CDR3 nucleotides: TGTGCCAGCAGCTCTCCGGGACTAGCGGGAGGAGTAAGGGAGACCCAGTACTTC. Its translation is CASSSPGLAGGVRETQYF.

This chain joins TRBV15 and TRBJ1-4, with 10 bases identical to TRBD1. J lost 0 bases, V lost 5 bases, and 15 bases had no gene match. The CDR3 runs to 20 residues. Per germline, CDR1 LNHNV and CDR2 YYDKDF (reference sequence). The CDR3 protein is CATSERTGQGKISTNEKLFF. The DNA for the CDR3 is TGTGCCACCAGCGAGAGAACGGGACAGGGGAAAATATCAACTAATGAAAAACTGTTTTTT.

The rearrangement links TRBV5-1 to TRBJ2-1, with 11 nucleotides matching TRBD1. Trimming at V came to 0 bases and at J to 7 bases, leaving 3 bases not matched to a gene. The CDR3 is 15 residues long. The germline V gene encodes CDR1 SGHRS and CDR2 YFSETQ. CDR3 DNA: TGCGCCAGCAGCTTGGGGACAGGGGGCAAGAATGAGCAGTTCTTC. Translation: CASSLGTGGKNEQFF.

This clone occurred once. The CDR3 loop is CASRLAECGVRSPLHF. Written as DNA, the CDR3 is TGTGCAAGTCGCTTAGCTGAGTGCGGGGTCAGATCACCCCTCCACTTT. The chain couples TRBV12-2 to TRBJ1-6. TRBV12-2 is annotated as a pseudogene. This CDR3 contains 16 residues.

This clone was detected only once. The V and J genes are TRBV5-1 and TRBJ2-7; 12 bases fit TRBD2. The CDR3 totals 16 residues. Germline CDR1 reads SGHRS; CDR2 reads YFSETQ. With 3 bases clipped from V and 1 base from J, the junction kept 5 bases outside the gene matches. The CDR3 sequence: CASSSGLAGPSYEQYF. The CDR3 coding sequence is TGCGCCAGCAGCTCGGGACTAGCGGGTCCTTCCTACGAGCAGTACTTC.

Concerning this clone itself: Within the sample, other DNA sequences also encode this same CDR3. The V call is TRBV2, the J call TRBJ2-3; possibly TRBD1 for D (6 bases). CDR3 length: 14 residues. Germline CDR1 and CDR2: SNHLY and FYNNEI. V lost 2 bases, J lost 5 bases, and 11 bases lay in between. CDR3 sequence: CASSEQGLRDTQYF. CDR3 in DNA: TGTGCCAGCAGTGAACAGGGGCTCAGAGATACGCAGTATTTT.

With regard to this clone: Other DNA sequences of this sample code for an identical CDR3. The V and J genes are TRBV5-4 and TRBJ2-5; 15 bases fit TRBD2. The V and J ends lost 4 bases and 5 bases, in that order; junction bases with no gene match: 3. The germline V gene has CDR1 SGHNT and CDR2 YYREEE (reference sequence). The CDR3 loop spans 15 amino acids. CDR3 DNA sequence: TGTGCCAGCAGCGGACTAGCGGGGGGGCCCGAGACCCAGTACTTC. It encodes CASSGLAGGPETQYF.

J is TRBJ2-1 and V is TRBV28; 7 bases line up with TRBD1. CDR1 is MDHEN, CDR2 SYDVKM, per germline. V lost 0 bases and J lost 7; bases outside the gene matches: 12. CDR3 length equals 17 residues. CDR3 DNA: TGTGCCAGCAGTTTATGGGCCTCGACAGGGCCCGGGAATGAGCAGTTCTTC. Translating it yields CASSLWASTGPGNEQFF.

The rearrangement joins TRBV19 to TRBJ1-2, with 7 nucleotides matching TRBD1. CDR1 is LNHDA and CDR2 is SQIVND in the germline V gene (reference sequence). V lost 7 bases to trimming and J lost 4 bases; unmatched junction nucleotides: 12. The CDR3 consists of 15 residues. CDR3 coding DNA: TGTGCCAGTAAATTGGACTCGGACAGGAGCTATGGCTACACCTTC. Protein sequence: CASKLDSDRSYGYTF. Based on the CDR3 plus reference TRBV19 and TRBJ1-2, the full variable domain is DGGITQSPKYLFRKEGQNVTLSCEQNLNHDAMYWYRQDPGQGLRLIYYSQIVNDFQKGDIAEGYSVSREKKESFPLTVTSAQKNPTAFYLCASKLDSDRSYGYTFGSGTRLTVV.

The chain carries TRBV6-6 and TRBJ2-2; 8 bases match TRBD2. Germline values: CDR1 MNHNY, CDR2 SVGAGI (reference sequence). After removal of 8 bases from V and 5 bases from J, the junction contained 4 bases not matched to a gene. The CDR3 runs 13 residues. The CDR3 DNA is TGTGCCAGCCGGGGGGGACGGACCGGGGAGCTGTTTTTT. This sequence encodes CASRGGRTGELFF.

This rearrangement joins TRBV6-1 to TRBJ2-3; 10 bases are a match to TRBD2. The CDR3 is 15 amino acids. Per germline, CDR1 MNHNS and CDR2 SASEGT. V was pared by 6 bases and J by 2 bases, with 5 bases of the junction left unmatched. This CDR3 reads CASRSSGGYTDTQYF. CDR3 sequence (DNA): TGTGCCAGCAGGAGTAGCGGGGGGTACACAGATACGCAGTATTTT.

A single count supports this clone. Other DNA sequences from this sample encode an identical CDR3 as well. The gene calls are TRBV18 and TRBJ2-7, with D possibly matching TRBD1 (5 bases). Trimming cost V 0 bases and J 6 bases, with 9 bases left between them. The CDR3 covers 13 residues. Germline CDR1 KGHSH, CDR2 LQKENI. CDR3 amino acids: CASSPPNTGEQYF. DNA for the CDR3: TGTGCCAGCTCACCACCTAATACAGGCGAGCAGTACTTC.

This clone was seen only a few times. The genes are TRBV4-1 and TRBJ2-3; D remains ambiguous. Per germline, CDR1 MGHRA and CDR2 YSYEKL. The CDR3 is 12 amino acids. Trimming took 2 bases from V and 4 from J, leaving 4 bases between them. In DNA form, the CDR3 reads TGCGCCAGCAGCCAACTGGCAGATACGCAGTATTTT. This sequence encodes CASSQLADTQYF.

V and J are TRBV2 and TRBJ2-3; weak D call: TRBD2 (6 bases). The germline gives CDR1 SNHLY, CDR2 FYNNEI. The CDR3 is made up of 13 amino acids. Trimming removed 3 bases from V and 11 bases from J, with 15 bases in between. CDR3 protein: CASSEARGIQQYF. DNA of the CDR3: TGTGCCAGCAGTGAGGCCCGGGGGATACAGCAGTATTTT.

The CDR3 sequence is CASSYSNPGGYTF. DNA for the CDR3: TGTGCCAGCAGTTATTCAAACCCCGGTGGCTACACCTTC. This rearrangement joins TRBV6-6 to TRBJ1-2; no firm D call. The CDR3 is made up of 13 amino acids. V lost 3 bases to trimming and J lost 7 bases, with 12 bases between them. Germline CDR1 MNHNY, CDR2 SVGAGI (reference sequence).

The count of this clone is one. The chain is built from TRBV6-5 and TRBJ1-3; perhaps TRBD1 as D (6 bases). This CDR3 has 14 amino acids. Germline-derived CDR1 and CDR2 are MNHEY and SVGAGI. V was pared by 6 bases and J by 1 base, with 10 bases between. The DNA of the CDR3 is TGTGCCAGCAGCGCTACAGGGTCTGGAAACACCATATATTTT. Encoded protein: CASSATGSGNTIYF.

There are a few counts of this clone. The sample contains more than one DNA sequence encoding this CDR3. The chain couples TRBV30 to TRBJ1-5; D gene unclear. The CDR3 is made up of 13 amino acids. Germline CDR1 GTSNPN, CDR2 SVGIG (reference sequence). The V and J ends lost 2 bases and 0 bases respectively, with 5 bases between them. The CDR3 coding sequence is TGTGCCTGGAGTCCGGGTAGCAATCAGCCCCAGCATTTT. Protein sequence: CAWSPGSNQPQHF.